This T cell receptor beta chain was captured by sequencing in a study of T cell changes during pregnancy in multiple sclerosis. Sequenced by immunoSEQ multiplex PCR; TCRdb stores in-frame clones only, minus some. The sample records over 70,000 clones, approximately 90% being singletons. CDR1 is MGHRA, CDR2 YSYEKL, per germline. The germline V and J ends were trimmed by 3 bases and 0 bases, with 3 bases remaining between them. This CDR3 is built from 14 residues. The receptor's source is a female donor in good health, enrolled as a control in a pregnancy study. The chain employs TRBV4-1 and TRBJ1-6, with D hard to call. This material consisted of peripheral blood, taken in the first trimester of pregnancy. This chain's CDR3 is CASSHSSYNSPLHF. CDR3 coding DNA: TGCGCCAGCAGCCACAGCTCCTATAATTCACCCCTCCACTTT.